Presented here are 9 T cell receptor beta chains from one specimen sequenced in a study of shared clonotypes between healthy human individuals. Only CD45RO-negative cells positively selected for CCR7 counted as naive CD8 cells, so terminally differentiated effector memory CD45RA+ cells were excluded. Here immunoSEQ multiplex PCR was the method, and the copy in TCRdb shows in-frame clones only, minus some. The sample holds roughly 2.1 million clones, about 92% seen once. Input material: naive CD8+ T cells from PBMCs. The receptor set was obtained from a man younger than 35 in good health. Some clones in this sample may be carry-over from other donors' samples.

The chain uses TRBV28 and TRBJ2-1; 9 bases fit TRBD2. V was clipped by 3 bases and J by 5 bases; unmatched bases: 5. The V gene's germline CDR1 is MDHEN and CDR2 SYDVKM. The CDR3 length is 15 residues. Written as DNA, the CDR3 is TGTGCCAGCAGTTTTTTGGTAGCGGGAGACAATGAGCAGTTCTTC. It encodes CASSFLVAGDNEQFF.

This chain connects TRBV5-6 to TRBJ2-5, with D possibly being TRBD1 or TRBD2 (5 bases each). This CDR3 comprises 13 residues. Germline loops: CDR1 SGHDT, CDR2 YYEEEE. Trimming shortened V by 0 bases and J by 6 bases, and 9 bases separated the two germline ends. This CDR3 reads CASSLAQGQTQYF. CDR3 coding DNA: TGTGCCAGCAGCTTGGCGCAGGGACAGACCCAGTACTTC.

Points on this clone: Other DNA sequences in this sample translate to the same CDR3. The V call is TRBV27, the J call TRBJ2-7; 9 positions match TRBD1. CDR1 is MNHEY, CDR2 SMNVEV, per germline (reference sequence). The CDR3 is 14 residues long. The junction had 6 bases not matched to a gene; V was cut back by 4 bases and J by 5 bases. CDR3 DNA: TGTGCCAGCAGTTCCACCGGGACAGGGAACGAGCAGTACTTC. It yields the protein CASSSTGTGNEQYF.

CDR3 protein: CASRVYQGEGEETQYF. The CDR3, as DNA: TGTGCCAGCCGGGTCTATCAGGGGGAGGGGGAAGAGACCCAGTACTTC. The chain employs TRBV2 and TRBJ2-5, with D perhaps assigned TRBD1 or TRBD2 (7 bases each). The CDR3 loop spans 16 amino acids. The ends were cut back, 8 bases at V and 3 bases at J, with 22 bases in the middle. Germline CDR1 and CDR2: SNHLY and FYNNEI.

The chain carries TRBV19 and TRBJ2-5; unclear D gene. The CDR3 is 13 amino acids. Germline V gene sequence: CDR1 LNHDA, CDR2 SQIVND (reference sequence). V was shortened by 5 bases and J by 5 bases, with 12 bases between the two germline ends. This chain's CDR3 is CASSANLRETQYF. The CDR3 coding sequence is TGTGCCAGTAGTGCCAACCTGCGGGAGACCCAGTACTTC.

The chain uses TRBV29-1 and TRBJ2-1; no reliable D call. Trimming took 6 bases from V and 8 from J, leaving 17 bases between them. From germline, CDR1 is SQVTM and CDR2 ANQGSEA. This CDR3 has 13 residues. This chain's CDR3 is CSVPDATSDEQFF. CDR3 DNA sequence: TGCAGCGTCCCGGACGCTACAAGCGATGAGCAGTTCTTC.

In this sample, this clone turned up once. The same CDR3 is also encoded by other DNA sequences in this sample. V gene TRBV29-1 combines with J gene TRBJ2-1; D not resolved. Trimming pared 4 bases from V and 1 base from J, leaving 2 bases between. In germline, CDR1 is SQVTM, CDR2 ANQGSEA. The CDR3 extends over 11 amino acids. This CDR3 is CSVVSYNEQFF. The CDR3 DNA reads TGCAGCGTTGTTTCCTACAATGAGCAGTTCTTC.

V usage is TRBV27 and J usage is TRBJ2-7, with D uncertain. The CDR3 contains 13 residues. Germline loops: CDR1 MNHEY, CDR2 SMNVEV (reference sequence). Trimming took off 6 bases at V and 5 bases at J, with 14 bases between the two ends. CDR3 protein: CASRPTTSHEQYF. CDR3 DNA sequence: TGTGCCAGCAGGCCCACCACCAGCCACGAGCAGTACTTC.

The chain couples TRBV11-2 to TRBJ2-2; D unclear. Between the trimmed V and J ends, which lost 4 bases and 3 bases, there was a span of 6 bases. Germline V CDR1 and CDR2: SGHAT, FQNNGV. The CDR3 is 13 residues long. The CDR3 region is CASSYFYTGELFF. In DNA form, the CDR3 reads TGTGCCAGCAGCTACTTTTACACCGGGGAGCTGTTTTTT.